This T cell receptor (beta chain) is drawn from a study of blood T cell repertoires in COVID-19. Looking at the study overall: PBMCs, B-cell-depleted T cells, or T cells were the source of the cDNA or gDNA that made up the material.

Trimming removed 1 base from V and 7 bases from J; junction bases left unmatched: 15. The CDR3 extends over 19 amino acids. Germline values: CDR1 MGHRA, CDR2 YSYEKL. This table comes from immunoSEQ multiplex PCR, and its TCRdb copy is limited to in-frame clones, with some not included. The repertoire has about 130,000 clones, around 81% of them found once; the top ten carry roughly 9.7%. This TCR came from a man in his forties with active or convalescent COVID-19. Source material: peripheral blood. The chain couples TRBV4-1 to TRBJ2-3; 12 bases align to TRBD2. The CDR3 region has the DNA TGCGCCAGCAGCCAAGTTGCTAGCGGGGGGGCAAAGGGTTCAAATACGCAGTATTTT. Translation: CASSQVASGGAKGSNTQYF.